The present entry profiles one T cell receptor (beta chain) with its context. The clone's antigen remains unknown. Base qualities are missing; no much larger clone stands one base away. TCRbeta CDR3 regions were amplified from genomic DNA by means of the immunoSEQ Assay, a bias-controlled multiplex PCR. Turning to the authors' computational methods: The number of nucleated cells in each sample was estimated by amplification of reference gene primers within the assay. To quantify the absolute abundance of each unique TCRbeta CDR3 rearrangement, sequence reads were collapsed and filtered. For each sample, productive Simpson clonality was calculated as the square root of Simpson's diversity index across productive rearrangements. Drawn from immuneACCESS, this table holds only the in-frame rearrangements with V and J called that TCRdb kept. Clones are partly lost; checked studies trace under half to an unresolved V gene and leave the rest unexplained. D and trimming were read from the DNA, whereas the V and J calls and clone size are those reported in that table. The sample yields roughly 400,000 clones; roughly 88% were counted once. The biggest ten clones account for about 1.5% of the sample.

The sample belongs to a study of blood T cell repertoires in COVID-19 (dated by TCRdb to the early 2020s). Background for the entire study: Samples covering the acute and convalescent phases of COVID-19 were provided by collaborators in the United States, Italy and Spain. Where available, HLA class I and class II types were taken from metadata supplied by the sample provider and were not determined by assay-based typing. The dataset comprised deeply sampled blood TCRbeta repertoires from subjects exposed to, actively infected with, or recovered from COVID-19. Sample metadata almost always included a de-identified subject ID, COVID-19 status, age in years and sex. A freely available public database, intended as a resource for researchers studying the immune response to SARS-CoV-2, is where the repertoires were released. The prospective study material was composed of cDNA or gDNA derived from T cells, B-cell-depleted T cells, or PBMCs. The samples were drawn from two sources: the first 160 participants of the ongoing ImmuneRACE study, and 950 to 1,500 subjects contributed by 6 global collaborators. Here is what the overall study found, with its caveats: How much clinical and demographic metadata was included differed by source and by participant, and the metadata was provided uncurated.

Participants in the prospective study were aged about 18 to 89 years, lived in under 30 United States geographic areas, and enrolled through a virtual design. Cohort assignment in the prospective study relied on participant-reported clinical history from a screening survey and a study questionnaire. Exposed participants had been in contact with someone with a PCR-confirmed or clinician-diagnosed COVID-19 case within 2 weeks of study entry. In the prospective study, whole blood, serum and a nasopharyngeal or oropharyngeal swab were collected from each participant by mobile phlebotomists. Participants in the prospective study had the option to provide additional blood draws and questionnaires over a roughly 2-month period. Prospective study blood samples were shipped either frozen or at room temperature before DNA extraction. In the germline V gene, CDR1 corresponds to SGHDT and CDR2 to YYEEEE. Germline trimming: 4 bases from V, 2 bases from J; junction bases outside gene matches: 5. Including cysteine and phenylalanine, the CDR3 has 14 amino acids. The entry retains the CDR3 DNA only, 42 bases that are in frame from base 1.

The chain employs TRBV5-6 and TRBJ2-7; 8 bases in the junction line up with TRBD1. The source of this sequence is a woman aged 18-35 years who had been exposed to COVID-19. The sequencing sample was made of PBMCs or T cells enriched from blood (not recorded which). Read as DNA, the sequence is TGTGCCAGCAGCCCGGTGGACAGGGCCTACGAGCAGTACTTC. Translation gives CASSPVDRAYEQYF.